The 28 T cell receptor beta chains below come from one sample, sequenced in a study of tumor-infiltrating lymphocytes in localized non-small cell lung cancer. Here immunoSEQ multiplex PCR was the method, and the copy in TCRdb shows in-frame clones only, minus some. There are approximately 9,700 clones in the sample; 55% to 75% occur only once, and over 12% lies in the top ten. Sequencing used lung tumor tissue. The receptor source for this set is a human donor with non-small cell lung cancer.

The CDR3 DNA is TGTGCCAGCAGCTCCAGCGAGTATGAGACCCAGTACTTC. This encodes CASSSSEYETQYF. The chain uses TRBV7-3 and TRBJ2-5; D is unclear. The V and J ends lost 4 bases and 5 bases respectively, with 11 bases between them. The CDR3 runs to 13 residues. Germline V gene lookup returns CDR1 SGHTA and CDR2 FQGTGA.

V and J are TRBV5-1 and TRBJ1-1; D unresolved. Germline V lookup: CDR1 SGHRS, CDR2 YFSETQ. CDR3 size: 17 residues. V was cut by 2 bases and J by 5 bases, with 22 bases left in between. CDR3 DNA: TGCGCCAGCAGCTTAGCCCCTCGGTCGATCGTCGGAACTGAAGCTTTCTTT. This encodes CASSLAPRSIVGTEAFF.

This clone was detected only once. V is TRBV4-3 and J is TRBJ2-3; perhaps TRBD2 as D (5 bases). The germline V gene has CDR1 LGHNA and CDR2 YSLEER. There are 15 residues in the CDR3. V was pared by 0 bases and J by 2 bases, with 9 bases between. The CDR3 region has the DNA TGCGCCAGCAGCCAAGAGCGGGTATACACAGATACGCAGTATTTT. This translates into CASSQERVYTDTQYF.

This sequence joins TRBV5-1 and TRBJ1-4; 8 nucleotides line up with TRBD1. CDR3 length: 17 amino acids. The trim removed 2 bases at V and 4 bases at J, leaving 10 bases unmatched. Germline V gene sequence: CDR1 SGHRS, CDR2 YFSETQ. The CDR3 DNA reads TGCGCCAGCAGCTTTCAACCCCAGGGGGCGAATAATGAAAAACTGTTTTTT. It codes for CASSFQPQGANNEKLFF.

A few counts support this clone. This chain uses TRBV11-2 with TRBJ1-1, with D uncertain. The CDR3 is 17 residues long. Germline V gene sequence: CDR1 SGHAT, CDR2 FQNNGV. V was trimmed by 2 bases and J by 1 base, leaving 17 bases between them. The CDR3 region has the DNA TGTGCCAGCAGCTTATTTTGGACTGATCAGCCGAACACTGAAGCTTTCTTT. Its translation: CASSLFWTDQPNTEAFF.

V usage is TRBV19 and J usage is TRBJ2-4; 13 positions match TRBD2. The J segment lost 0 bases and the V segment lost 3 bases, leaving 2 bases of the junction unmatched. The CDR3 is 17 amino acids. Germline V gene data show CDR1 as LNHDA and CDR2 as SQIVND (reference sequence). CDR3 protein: CASSIGLAGEAKNIQYF. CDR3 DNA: TGTGCCAGTAGTATCGGACTAGCGGGAGAAGCCAAAAACATTCAGTACTTC.

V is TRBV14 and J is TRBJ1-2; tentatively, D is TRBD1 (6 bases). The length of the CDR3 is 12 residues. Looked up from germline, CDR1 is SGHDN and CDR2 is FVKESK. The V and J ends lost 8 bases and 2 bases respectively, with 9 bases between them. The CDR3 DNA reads TGTGCCAGCGACGGACAGAACTATGGCTACACCTTC. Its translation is CASDGQNYGYTF.

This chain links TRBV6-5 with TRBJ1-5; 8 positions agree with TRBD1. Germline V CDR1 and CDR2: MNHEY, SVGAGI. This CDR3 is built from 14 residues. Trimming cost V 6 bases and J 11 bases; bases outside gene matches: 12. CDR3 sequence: CASRPTGGRGSQHF. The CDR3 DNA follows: TGTGCCAGCAGACCCACAGGGGGAAGAGGGTCCCAGCATTTT.

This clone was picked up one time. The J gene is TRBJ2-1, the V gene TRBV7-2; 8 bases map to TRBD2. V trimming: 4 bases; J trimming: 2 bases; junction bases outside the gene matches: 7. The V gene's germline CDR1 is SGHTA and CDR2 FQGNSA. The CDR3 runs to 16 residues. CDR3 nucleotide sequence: TGTGCCAGCAGCTCTCCTACTAGCGGTCCCTACAATGAGCAGTTCTTC. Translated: CASSSPTSGPYNEQFF.

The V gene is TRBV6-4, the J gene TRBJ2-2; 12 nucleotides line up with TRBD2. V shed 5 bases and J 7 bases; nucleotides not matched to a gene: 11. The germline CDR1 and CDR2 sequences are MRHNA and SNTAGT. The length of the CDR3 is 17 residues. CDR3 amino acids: CASSPLAGGPQFGELFF. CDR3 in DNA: TGTGCCAGCAGTCCCCTAGCGGGAGGGCCGCAGTTCGGGGAGCTGTTTTTT.

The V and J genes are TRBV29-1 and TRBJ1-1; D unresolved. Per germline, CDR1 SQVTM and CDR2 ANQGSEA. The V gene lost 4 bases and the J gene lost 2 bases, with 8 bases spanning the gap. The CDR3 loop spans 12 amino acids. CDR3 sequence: CSVGHSNTEAFF. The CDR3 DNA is TGCAGCGTTGGCCACTCTAACACTGAAGCTTTCTTT.

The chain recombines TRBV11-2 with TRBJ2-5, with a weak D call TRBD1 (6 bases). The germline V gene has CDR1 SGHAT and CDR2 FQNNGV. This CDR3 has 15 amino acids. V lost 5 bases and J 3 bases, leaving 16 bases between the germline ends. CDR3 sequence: CASSPNQGLKETQYF. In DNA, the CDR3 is TGTGCCAGCAGCCCGAATCAGGGGCTGAAAGAGACCCAGTACTTC.

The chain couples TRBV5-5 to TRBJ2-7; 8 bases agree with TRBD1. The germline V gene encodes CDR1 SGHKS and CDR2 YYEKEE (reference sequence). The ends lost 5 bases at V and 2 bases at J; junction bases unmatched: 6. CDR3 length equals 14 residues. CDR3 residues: CASRMGQAPYEQYF. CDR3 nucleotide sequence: TGTGCCAGCAGGATGGGACAGGCCCCCTACGAGCAGTACTTC.

In DNA, the CDR3 is TGTGCCAGTCGACAGGATCTTGAAAAACTGTTTTTT. Protein product: CASRQDLEKLFF. The chain links TRBV19 to TRBJ1-4; D is perhaps TRBD1 (6 bases). This CDR3 contains 12 residues. The germline gives CDR1 LNHDA, CDR2 SQIVND (reference sequence). Trimming left V 8 bases short and J 7 bases short, with 11 bases between.

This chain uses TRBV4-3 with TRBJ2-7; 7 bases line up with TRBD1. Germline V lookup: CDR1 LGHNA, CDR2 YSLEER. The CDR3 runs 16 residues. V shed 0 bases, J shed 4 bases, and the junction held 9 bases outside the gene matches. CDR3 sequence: CASSQDWRQGFYEQYF. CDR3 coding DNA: TGCGCCAGCAGCCAAGATTGGAGACAGGGATTTTACGAGCAGTACTTC.

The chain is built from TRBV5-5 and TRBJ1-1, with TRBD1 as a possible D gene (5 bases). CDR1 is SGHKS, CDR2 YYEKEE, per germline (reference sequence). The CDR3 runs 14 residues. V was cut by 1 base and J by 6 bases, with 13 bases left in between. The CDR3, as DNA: TGTGCCAGCAGCTTGACTCCAGGGTGGTCTGAAGCTTTCTTT. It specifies CASSLTPGWSEAFF.

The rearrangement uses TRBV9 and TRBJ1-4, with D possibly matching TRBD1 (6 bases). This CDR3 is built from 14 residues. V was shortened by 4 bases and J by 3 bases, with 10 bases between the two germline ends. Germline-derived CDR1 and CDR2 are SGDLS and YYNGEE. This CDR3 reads CASSLQGANEKLFF. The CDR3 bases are TGTGCCAGCAGCCTACAGGGTGCTAATGAAAAACTGTTTTTT.

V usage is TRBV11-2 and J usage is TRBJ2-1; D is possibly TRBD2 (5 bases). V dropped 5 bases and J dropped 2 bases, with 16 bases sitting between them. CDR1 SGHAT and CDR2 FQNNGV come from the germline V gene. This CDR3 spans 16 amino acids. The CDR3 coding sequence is TGTGCCAGCAGCCATTACGGGGAGCCCACCTACAATGAGCAGTTCTTC. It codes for CASSHYGEPTYNEQFF. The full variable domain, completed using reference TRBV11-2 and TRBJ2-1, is EAGVAQSPRYKIIEKRQSVAFWCNPISGHATLYWYQQILGQGPKLLIQFQNNGVVDDSQLPKDRFSAERLKGVDSTLKIQPAKLEDSAVYLCASSHYGEPTYNEQFFGPGTRLTVL.

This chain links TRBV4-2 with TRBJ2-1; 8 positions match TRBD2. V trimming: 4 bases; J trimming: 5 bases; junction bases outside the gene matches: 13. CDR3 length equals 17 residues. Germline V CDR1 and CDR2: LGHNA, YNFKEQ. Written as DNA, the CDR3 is TGTGCCAGCAGCCGGCCCGAGGTCGGGGGGGGGAACAATGAGCAGTTCTTC. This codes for CASSRPEVGGGNNEQFF.

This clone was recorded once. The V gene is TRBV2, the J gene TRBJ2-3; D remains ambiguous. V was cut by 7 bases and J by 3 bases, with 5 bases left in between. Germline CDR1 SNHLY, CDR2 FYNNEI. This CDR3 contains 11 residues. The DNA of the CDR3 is TGTGCCAGCAAACGGACAGATACGCAGTATTTT. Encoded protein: CASKRTDTQYF.

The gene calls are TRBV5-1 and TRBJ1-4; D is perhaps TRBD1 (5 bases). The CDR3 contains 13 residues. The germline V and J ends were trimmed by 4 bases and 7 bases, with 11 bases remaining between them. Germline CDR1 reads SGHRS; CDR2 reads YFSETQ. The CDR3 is CASSPAGREKLFF. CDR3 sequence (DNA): TGCGCCAGCAGCCCGGCGGGGCGTGAAAAACTGTTTTTT.

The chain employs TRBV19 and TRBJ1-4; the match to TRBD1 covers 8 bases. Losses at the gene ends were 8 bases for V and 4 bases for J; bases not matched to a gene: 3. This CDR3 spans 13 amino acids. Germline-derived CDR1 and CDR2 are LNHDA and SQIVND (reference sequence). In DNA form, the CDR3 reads TGTGCCAGTTTACAGGGGGTTAATGAAAAACTGTTTTTT. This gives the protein CASLQGVNEKLFF.

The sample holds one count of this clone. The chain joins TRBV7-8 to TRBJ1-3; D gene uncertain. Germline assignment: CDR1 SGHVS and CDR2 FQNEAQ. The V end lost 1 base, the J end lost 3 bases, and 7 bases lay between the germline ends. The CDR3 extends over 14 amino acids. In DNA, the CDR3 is TGTGCCAGCAGCTTAGAGGGAAGTGGAAACACCATATATTTT. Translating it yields CASSLEGSGNTIYF.

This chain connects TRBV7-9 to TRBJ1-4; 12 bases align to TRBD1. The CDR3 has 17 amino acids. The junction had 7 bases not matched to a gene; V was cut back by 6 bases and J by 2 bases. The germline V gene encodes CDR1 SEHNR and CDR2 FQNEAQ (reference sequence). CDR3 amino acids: CASSSRDRGRTNEKLFF. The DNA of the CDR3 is TGTGCCAGCAGTTCCCGGGACAGGGGGCGCACTAATGAAAAACTGTTTTTT.

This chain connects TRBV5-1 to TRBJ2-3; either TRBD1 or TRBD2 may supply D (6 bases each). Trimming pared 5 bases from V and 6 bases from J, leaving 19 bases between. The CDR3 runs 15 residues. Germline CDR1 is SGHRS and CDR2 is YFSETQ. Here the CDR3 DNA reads TGCGCCAGCAGGGGGGGACACCGGGTAGGGGATACGCAGTATTTT. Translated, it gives CASRGGHRVGDTQYF.

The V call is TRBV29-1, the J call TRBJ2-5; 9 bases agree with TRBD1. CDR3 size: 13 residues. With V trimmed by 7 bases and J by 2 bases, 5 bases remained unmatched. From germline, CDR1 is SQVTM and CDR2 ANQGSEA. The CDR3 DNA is TGCAGCGCCCGACAGGGGGTGCAAGAGACCCAGTACTTC. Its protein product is CSARQGVQETQYF.

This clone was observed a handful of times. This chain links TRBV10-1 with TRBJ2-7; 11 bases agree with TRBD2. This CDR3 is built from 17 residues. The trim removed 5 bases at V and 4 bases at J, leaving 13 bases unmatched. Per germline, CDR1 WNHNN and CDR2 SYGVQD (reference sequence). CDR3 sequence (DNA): TGCGCCAGCAGTTGGCTAGCGGGGGGCCAAACCCTTTACGAGCAGTACTTC. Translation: CASSWLAGGQTLYEQYF.

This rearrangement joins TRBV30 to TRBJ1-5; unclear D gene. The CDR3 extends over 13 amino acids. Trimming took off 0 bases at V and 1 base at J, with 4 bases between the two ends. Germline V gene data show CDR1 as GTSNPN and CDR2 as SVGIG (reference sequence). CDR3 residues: CAWSVLSNQPQHF. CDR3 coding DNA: TGTGCCTGGAGTGTACTCAGCAATCAGCCCCAGCATTTT. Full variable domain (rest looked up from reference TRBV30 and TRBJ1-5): SQTIHQWPATLVQPVGSPLSLECTVEGTSNPNLYWYRQAAGRGLQLLFYSVGIGQISSEVPQNLSASRPQDRQFILSSKKLLLSDSGFYLCAWSVLSNQPQHFGDGTRLSIL.